The following is a T cell receptor beta chain sequence with its context. This sample is drawn from a study of blood T cell repertoires in COVID-19. In the study overall: Both acute and convalescent COVID-19 samples were obtained from the United States, Italy and Spain. In each case, the material was cDNA or gDNA derived from T cells, B-cell-depleted T cells, or PBMCs.

Germline assignment: CDR1 LGHDT and CDR2 YNNKEL (reference sequence). V dropped 4 bases and J dropped 3; count of bases not matched to a gene: 5. This CDR3 is 16 amino acids long. Sequenced by immunoSEQ multiplex PCR; TCRdb stores in-frame clones only, minus some. The table lists fewer than 200,000 clones, 80% to 90% of them singletons, with around 10% in the top ten. This chain joins TRBV3-1 (or the pseudogene TRBV3-2) and TRBJ2-2, with 10 bases that match TRBD2. Source material: peripheral blood. This TCR came from a woman aged 80 or over with COVID-19, enrolled during active disease. The CDR3 is CASSPGLARHTGELFF. The CDR3 region has the DNA TGTGCCAGCAGCCCGGGACTAGCGAGACACACCGGGGAGCTGTTTTTT.